These T cell receptor beta chains were read from a single sample in a study of cytomegalovirus exposure and HLA in healthy donors. Data came from immunoSEQ multiplex PCR; TCRdb stores just in-frame clones and leaves some out. The repertoire holds about 76,000 clones, with nearly 80% as singletons. The sample comprised PBMCs. The source of these receptors is a middle-aged woman in good health and CMV-seropositive. The CDR3 runs from the conserved cysteine through the conserved F or W. D genes are given only for firm matches. Expanded clones are given a class, and other clones once, few, many or no size at all.

d_gene: TRBD1
j_gene: TRBJ2-5
v_gene: TRBV4-2
abundance: once
CDR3nt: TGTGCCGGCAGCCAAGATCAGGACAGGGCTTGGGAGACCCAGTACTTC
CDR3aa: CAGSQDQDRAWETQYF

d_gene: .
j_gene: TRBJ1-5
v_gene: TRBV7-2
abundance: .
CDR3nt: TGTGCCAGCAGCCCCTGGACGGGAGGAGGTCAGCCCCAGCATTTT
CDR3aa: CASSPWTGGGQPQHF

d_gene: .
j_gene: TRBJ1-6
v_gene: TRBV28
abundance: once
CDR3nt: TGTGCCAGCCCCCTAGAAAGGAATAATTCACCCCTCCACTTT
CDR3aa: CASPLERNNSPLHF

d_gene: TRBD1
j_gene: TRBJ2-1
v_gene: TRBV7-7
abundance: few
CDR3nt: TGTGCCAGCAGCCCTTCGACGACAGGGGCATACAATGAGCAGTTCTTC
CDR3aa: CASSPSTTGAYNEQFF

d_gene: TRBD2
j_gene: TRBJ2-1
v_gene: TRBV9
abundance: .
CDR3nt: TGTGCCAGCAGCGTAGGGTTTTTGGCTAGCGGGTTCAATGAGCAGTTCTTC
CDR3aa: CASSVGFLASGFNEQFF

d_gene: TRBD1
j_gene: TRBJ2-3
v_gene: TRBV12-5
abundance: .
CDR3nt: TGTGCTAGTGGTTTTAGGGACAGGGGCTTCGATACGCAGTATTTT
CDR3aa: CASGFRDRGFDTQYF

d_gene: TRBD2
j_gene: TRBJ2-1
v_gene: TRBV5-1
abundance: .
CDR3nt: TGCGCCAGCAGCTTGGCTTACGGGGGGGCCCGCAATGAGCAGTTCTTC
CDR3aa: CASSLAYGGARNEQFF

d_gene: TRBD1
j_gene: TRBJ1-1
v_gene: TRBV28
abundance: .
CDR3nt: TGTGCCAGCAGGTCAGGGGGCTACACTGAAGCTTTCTTT
CDR3aa: CASRSGGYTEAFF

d_gene: TRBD1
j_gene: TRBJ1-5
v_gene: TRBV30
abundance: .
CDR3nt: TGTGCCTGGAGTGGGGGGACAGGGCTTCAGCCCCAGCATTTT
CDR3aa: CAWSGGTGLQPQHF

d_gene: .
j_gene: TRBJ1-1
v_gene: TRBV19
abundance: .
CDR3nt: TGTGCCAGTAGTATAATCGGGGGAAAAAGGGGGGGCACTGAAGCTTTCTTT
CDR3aa: CASSIIGGKRGGTEAFF

d_gene: .
j_gene: TRBJ2-7
v_gene: TRBV30
abundance: .
CDR3nt: TGTGCCTGGAGCTCGAACAGGGGAGGCTACGAGCAGTACTTC
CDR3aa: CAWSSNRGGYEQYF

d_gene: .
j_gene: TRBJ1-4
v_gene: TRBV19
abundance: once
CDR3nt: TGTGCCAGCAGAACAGGGTCTAATGAAAAACTGTTTTTT
CDR3aa: CASRTGSNEKLFF

d_gene: TRBD1
j_gene: TRBJ1-2
v_gene: TRBV5-1
abundance: .
CDR3nt: TGCGCCAGCAGCCCGGACAGGGACTATGGCTACACCTTC
CDR3aa: CASSPDRDYGYTF

d_gene: TRBD1
j_gene: TRBJ1-6
v_gene: TRBV4-1
abundance: few
CDR3nt: TGCGCCAGCCGACAGGGTTGGAATAATTCACCCCTCCACTTT
CDR3aa: CASRQGWNNSPLHF

d_gene: TRBD2
j_gene: TRBJ2-3
v_gene: TRBV7-8
abundance: .
CDR3nt: TGTGCCAGCAGCTTCATAGCGGGGGACACAGATACGCAGTATTTT
CDR3aa: CASSFIAGDTDTQYF

d_gene: TRBD2
j_gene: TRBJ2-3
v_gene: TRBV6-4
abundance: few
CDR3nt: TGTGCCAGCAGTGGTTCTAGCGGGGGTACGCAGTATTTT
CDR3aa: CASSGSSGGTQYF

d_gene: .
j_gene: TRBJ2-5
v_gene: TRBV30
abundance: once
CDR3nt: TGTGCCTGGAGTACACCCAGGTTTTCCGGCGGGGCGGCCAGGGAGACCCAGTACTTC
CDR3aa: CAWSTPRFSGGAARETQYF

d_gene: .
j_gene: TRBJ2-1
v_gene: TRBV7-8
abundance: .
CDR3nt: TGTGCCAGCAGCTTAGCGGGGCCTTTTTACAATGAGCAGTTCTTC
CDR3aa: CASSLAGPFYNEQFF

d_gene: .
j_gene: TRBJ2-6
v_gene: TRBV5-1
abundance: .
CDR3nt: TGCGCCAGCAGCTTGTATGACAGGTCGGCGGGGGCTAACGTCCTGACTTTC
CDR3aa: CASSLYDRSAGANVLTF

d_gene: TRBD2
j_gene: TRBJ2-2
v_gene: TRBV4-1
abundance: .
CDR3nt: TGCGCCAGCAGTTCCTCCTCGGGGGGGCCTGGCACCGGGGAGCTGTTTTTT
CDR3aa: CASSSSSGGPGTGELFF

d_gene: .
j_gene: TRBJ2-5
v_gene: TRBV6-1
abundance: few
CDR3nt: TGTGCCAGCAGTTACGGGGAGACCCAGTACTTC
CDR3aa: CASSYGETQYF

d_gene: .
j_gene: TRBJ2-7
v_gene: TRBV4-1
abundance: .
CDR3nt: TGCGCCAGCAGCCAAGATTCTATTTCCGTGGACACCACCTACGAGCAGTACTTC
CDR3aa: CASSQDSISVDTTYEQYF

d_gene: TRBD1
j_gene: TRBJ1-4
v_gene: TRBV2
abundance: few
CDR3nt: TGTGCCAGCAGTCCTCGGACAGGGTGGCAGGAAAAACTGTTTTTT
CDR3aa: CASSPRTGWQEKLFF

d_gene: TRBD1
j_gene: TRBJ2-5
v_gene: TRBV7-9
abundance: few
CDR3nt: TGTGCCAGCAGCTTTAACAGGGGGCAAGAGACCCAGTACTTC
CDR3aa: CASSFNRGQETQYF

d_gene: TRBD1
j_gene: TRBJ1-5
v_gene: TRBV28
abundance: .
CDR3nt: TGTGCCAGCAGTTTGACAGGGGGTTCCAATCAGCCCCAGCATTTT
CDR3aa: CASSLTGGSNQPQHF